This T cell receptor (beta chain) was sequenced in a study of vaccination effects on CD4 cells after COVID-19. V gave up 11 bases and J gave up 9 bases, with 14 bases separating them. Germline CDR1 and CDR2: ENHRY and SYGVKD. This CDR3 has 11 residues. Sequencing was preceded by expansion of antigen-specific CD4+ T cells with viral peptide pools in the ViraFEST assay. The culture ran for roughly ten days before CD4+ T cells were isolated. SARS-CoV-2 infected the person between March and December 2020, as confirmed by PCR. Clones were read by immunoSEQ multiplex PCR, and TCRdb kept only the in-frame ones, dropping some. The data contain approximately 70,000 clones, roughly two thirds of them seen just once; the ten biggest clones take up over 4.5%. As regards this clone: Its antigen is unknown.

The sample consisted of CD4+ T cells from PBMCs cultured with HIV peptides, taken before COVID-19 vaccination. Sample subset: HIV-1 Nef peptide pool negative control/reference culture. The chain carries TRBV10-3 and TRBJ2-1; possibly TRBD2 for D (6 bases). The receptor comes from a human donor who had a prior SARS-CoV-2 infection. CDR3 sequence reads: CAAAQGGEQFF. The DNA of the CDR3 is TGTGCCGCCGCTCAGGGAGGTGAGCAGTTCTTC.